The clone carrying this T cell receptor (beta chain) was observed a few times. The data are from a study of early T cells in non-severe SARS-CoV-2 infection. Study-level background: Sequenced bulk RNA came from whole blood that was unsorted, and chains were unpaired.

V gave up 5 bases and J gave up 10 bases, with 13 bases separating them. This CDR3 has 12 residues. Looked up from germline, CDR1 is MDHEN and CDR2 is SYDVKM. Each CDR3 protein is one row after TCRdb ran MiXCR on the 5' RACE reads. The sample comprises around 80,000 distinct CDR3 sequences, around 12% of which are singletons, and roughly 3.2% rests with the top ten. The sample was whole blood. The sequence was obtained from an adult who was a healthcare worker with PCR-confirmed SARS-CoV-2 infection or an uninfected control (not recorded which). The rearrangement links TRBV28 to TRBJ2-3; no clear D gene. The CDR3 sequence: CASSTPPGAQYF. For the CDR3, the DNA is TGTGCCAGCAGTACCCCCCCCGGCGCGCAGTATTTT. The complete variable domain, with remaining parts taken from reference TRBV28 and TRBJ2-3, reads DVKVTQSSRYLVKRTGEKVFLECVQDMDHENMFWYRQDPGLGLRLIYFSYDVKMKEKGDIPEGYSVSREKKERFSLILESASTNQTSMYLCASSTPPGAQYFGPGTRLTVL.